These 6 T cell receptor beta chains share one sample of origin, sequenced in a study of shared clonotypes between healthy human individuals. Assay: immunoSEQ multiplex PCR; the TCRdb copy retains only in-frame clones and omits some. The repertoire holds fewer than 1.8 million clones, with approximately 98.5% as singletons. Sequenced: naive CD4+ T cells sorted from blood. Subset indicated: CD45RA+ positively selected. Every receptor here comes from a young man in good health.

The chain is built from TRBV27 and TRBJ2-7; 8 nucleotides line up with TRBD2. The V gene end was trimmed by 6 bases and the J gene end by 4 bases; junction bases not matched to a gene: 11. The CDR3 contains 15 residues. Germline loops: CDR1 MNHEY, CDR2 SMNVEV (reference sequence). The CDR3, as DNA: TGTGCCAGCAGCCAGAGAGCGGGAGTATTTTACGAGCAGTACTTC. It yields the protein CASSQRAGVFYEQYF.

This chain joins TRBV7-9 and TRBJ1-4; possible D gene TRBD1, 6 bases. Trimming took 5 bases from V and 3 from J, leaving 13 bases between them. Germline lookup yields CDR1 SEHNR and CDR2 FQNEAQ (reference sequence). CDR3 size: 15 residues. The CDR3, as DNA: TGTGCCAGCAGCCCTCGTGGACAGCCTAATGAAAAACTGTTTTTT. As protein: CASSPRGQPNEKLFF.

J is TRBJ1-5 and V is TRBV25-1, with 8 bases matching TRBD1. After removal of 4 bases from V and 6 bases from J, the junction contained 8 bases not matched to a gene. Germline CDR1 and CDR2: MGHDK and SYGVNS. The length of the CDR3 is 15 residues. The CDR3 sequence is CASSAPGGGGQPQHF. DNA for the CDR3: TGTGCCAGCAGTGCACCAGGGGGCGGCGGTCAGCCCCAGCATTTT.

As concerns this clone: Germline is not matched at one junction end, which may reflect a read error. V gene TRBV5-1 combines with J gene TRBJ2-3; 9 nucleotides line up with TRBD2. Germline-derived CDR1 and CDR2 are SGHRS and YFSETQ. The length of the CDR3 is 15 residues. The CDR3: CASTLTSGITDTQYF. CDR3 nucleotides: TGCGCCAGCACCTTGACTAGCGGTATCACAGATACGCAGTATTTT.

The J gene is TRBJ2-2, the V gene TRBV5-1, with no clear D. The CDR3 is made up of 15 amino acids. The germline V and J ends were trimmed by 0 bases and 5 bases, with 11 bases remaining between them. Germline V gives CDR1 SGHRS, CDR2 YFSETQ. CDR3 DNA: TGCGCCAGCAGCTTGGTAATAGTAGCTACCGGGGAGCTGTTTTTT. This gives the protein CASSLVIVATGELFF.

This rearrangement joins TRBV28 to TRBJ2-3; 7 bases are a match to TRBD1. Trimming at V came to 3 bases and at J to 6 bases, leaving 3 bases not matched to a gene. The CDR3 is made up of 13 amino acids. Looked up from germline, CDR1 is MDHEN and CDR2 is SYDVKM. Here the CDR3 DNA reads TGTGCCAGCAGTTTCCCACAGGGGGATACGCAGTATTTT. Its protein product is CASSFPQGDTQYF.